This TCR beta chain was sequenced for a study of radiation and T cells in renal cell carcinoma. Study background: Nephrectomy followed 15 Gy stereotactic body radiation by 4 weeks.

The V and J ends lost 5 bases and 0 bases, in that order; junction bases with no gene match: 10. Germline-derived CDR1 and CDR2 are MDHEN and SYDVKM. The CDR3 runs to 17 residues. Clones were read by immunoSEQ multiplex PCR, and TCRdb kept only the in-frame ones, dropping some. The sample has about 95,000 clones; 70% to 90% are singletons. Study-wide findings and caveats: Top tumor clonotypes rose in blood 2 weeks post-radiation, then contracted.

Turning to this clone: Its antigen is unidentified.

Time point defined: baseline pretreatment blood. Documented treatment: 15 Gy SBRT to primary tumor, nephrectomy 4 weeks later. After SBRT, blood was collected at 2 and 4 weeks, plus baseline. The tumor was a clear cell renal cell carcinoma. V and J are TRBV28 and TRBJ1-3; 7 bases align to TRBD1. The sequence was collected from a man in his fifties with renal cell carcinoma. Specimen: blood, collected from a patient whose treatment included radiotherapy and nephrectomy. CDR3 amino acids: CASSQRQGRSSGNTIYF. The CDR3 nucleotides are TGTGCCAGCAGTCAAAGACAGGGCAGATCCTCTGGAAACACCATATATTTT.